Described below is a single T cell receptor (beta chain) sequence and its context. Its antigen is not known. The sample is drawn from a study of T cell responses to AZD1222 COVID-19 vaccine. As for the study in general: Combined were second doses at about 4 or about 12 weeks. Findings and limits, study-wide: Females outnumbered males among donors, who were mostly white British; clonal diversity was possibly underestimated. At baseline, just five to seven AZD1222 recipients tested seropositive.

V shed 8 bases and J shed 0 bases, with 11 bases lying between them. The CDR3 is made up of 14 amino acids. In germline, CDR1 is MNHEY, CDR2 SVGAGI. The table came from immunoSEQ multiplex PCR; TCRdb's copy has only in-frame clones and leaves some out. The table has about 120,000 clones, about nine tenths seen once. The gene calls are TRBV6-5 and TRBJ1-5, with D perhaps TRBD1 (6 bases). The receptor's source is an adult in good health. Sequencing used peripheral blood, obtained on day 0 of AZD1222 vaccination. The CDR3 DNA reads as TGTGCCAGCGGTCAGGGGCTTAGCAATCAGCCCCAGCATTTT. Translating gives CASGQGLSNQPQHF.